The 24 T cell receptor beta chains listed next were all sequenced from one sample in a study of human T cells and chemical hapten exposure. Specified time point: pre-sensitization, week 0. The sample's treatment: therapeutic diphenylcyclopropenone sensitization with weekly scalp DPC. MiXCR, applied by TCRdb to the RACE reads, yields one record per CDR3 protein. The sample lists 200,000 to 300,000 distinct CDR3 sequences, about 9.4% seen once, with about 2.1% in the top ten. Sample: whole blood, taken in connection with sensitization to the hapten diphenylcyclopropenone (DPC). These receptors were obtained from a woman aged 40 to 50 with alopecia areata. Some clones in this sample may be carry-over from other donors' samples.

The V gene is TRBV7-2, the J gene TRBJ2-7; perhaps TRBD1 as D (7 bases). Germline V gives CDR1 SGHTA, CDR2 FQGNSA. V lost 2 bases to trimming and J lost 2 bases, with 10 bases between them. The CDR3 contains 14 residues. Here the CDR3 DNA reads TGTGCCAGCAGCTTAACCAGGGGGGCCTACGAGCAGTACTTC. Its translation: CASSLTRGAYEQYF.

In its sample, this clonotype was seen a few times. This chain links TRBV6-6 with TRBJ2-1; 12 bases fit TRBD2. V dropped 5 bases and J dropped 0; count of bases not matched to a gene: 2. This CDR3 has 16 amino acids. CDR1 is MNHNY, CDR2 SVGAGI, per germline (reference sequence). The CDR3 region is CASSPSGGDSYNEQFF. DNA of the CDR3: TGTGCCAGCAGTCCTAGCGGGGGGGACTCCTACAATGAGCAGTTCTTC.

This clonotype was seen ten or more times. The chain has TRBV7-8 and TRBJ2-5; 8 positions match TRBD2. The germline CDR1 and CDR2 sequences are SGHVS and FQNEAQ. The CDR3 is 16 amino acids. With V trimmed by 1 base and J by 6 bases, 10 bases remained unmatched. The CDR3 DNA sequence: TGTGCCAGCAGCTTAGGACCTACTAGCGGCGACCAGACCCAGTACTTC. This gives the protein CASSLGPTSGDQTQYF.

The chain is built from TRBV10-3 and TRBJ2-7; 9 bases agree with TRBD2. Germline V lookup: CDR1 ENHRY, CDR2 SYGVKD. With 0 bases clipped from V and 2 bases from J, the junction kept 8 bases outside the gene matches. This CDR3 region has 17 residues. The CDR3 nucleotides read TGTGCCATCAGTGAGTCAGTAGCGGGGGACACCCCCTACGAGCAGTACTTC. This translates into CAISESVAGDTPYEQYF.

The rearrangement joins TRBV6-6 to TRBJ2-1, with a tentative D call TRBD2 (5 bases). Germline assignment: CDR1 MNHNY and CDR2 SVGAGI (reference sequence). The CDR3 covers 16 residues. The V gene lost 4 bases and the J gene lost 2 bases, with 15 bases spanning the gap. The DNA for the CDR3 is TGTGCCAGCAGTTTAACCCGCGCGGGCCCCTACAATGAGCAGTTCTTC. This gives the protein CASSLTRAGPYNEQFF.

This clonotype was detected a few times. The genes are TRBV4-1 and TRBJ2-2; 8 nucleotides match TRBD1. CDR3 length: 17 residues. V lost 3 bases and J lost 3; bases outside the gene matches: 9. Germline CDR1 reads MGHRA; CDR2 reads YSYEKL. CDR3 in amino acids: CASSQGRGQGDTGELFF. The DNA of the CDR3 is TGCGCCAGCAGCCAGGGGCGCGGACAGGGAGACACCGGGGAGCTGTTTTTT.

In its sample, this clonotype was seen a few times. Compared with germline, one end of the junction differs, possibly owing to a read error. V gene TRBV28 combines with J gene TRBJ2-7; D might be TRBD1 (6 bases). The CDR3 totals 12 residues. Germline CDR1 reads MDHEN; CDR2 reads SYDVKM. The CDR3 spells CASSLSEGHPDF. CDR3 DNA sequence: TGTGCCAGCAGTTTATCAGAGGGACACCCGGACTTC.

This clonotype was picked up a small number of times. The chain combines TRBV27 with TRBJ2-7; 8 bases are shared with TRBD2. The ends lost 4 bases at V and 1 base at J; junction bases unmatched: 6. The CDR3 extends over 15 amino acids. Germline-derived CDR1 and CDR2 are MNHEY and SMNVEV (reference sequence). In DNA form, the CDR3 reads TGTGCCAGCAGTTCGGGACTAGGGATGTCCTACGAGCAGTACTTC. It codes for CASSSGLGMSYEQYF.

This clonotype was recorded a few times. The chain uses TRBV29-1 and TRBJ1-2; 12 positions agree with TRBD1. This CDR3 has 14 amino acids. V dropped 6 bases and J dropped 4; count of bases not matched to a gene: 6. CDR1 and CDR2 (germline): SQVTM, ANQGSEA. The DNA for the CDR3 is TGCAGCGTGGCCGGGACAGGGGGCGCCTATGGCTACACCTTC. This sequence encodes CSVAGTGGAYGYTF.

In its sample, this clonotype was seen many times. V gene TRBV7-2 combines with J gene TRBJ1-5, with D possibly TRBD1 on 5 matching bases. V lost 5 bases to trimming and J lost 11 bases, with 22 bases between them. The CDR3 is 15 residues long. CDR1 SGHTA and CDR2 FQGNSA come from the germline V gene. The CDR3 loop is CASSPGMPGSRAQHF. The CDR3 DNA sequence: TGTGCCAGCAGCCCAGGGATGCCAGGGTCGAGGGCCCAGCATTTT.

This chain links TRBV12-3 or TRBV12-4 with TRBJ1-4, with TRBD1 matching over 9 bases. The CDR3 has 14 amino acids. The V segment lost 6 bases and the J segment 5 bases; nucleotides outside the gene matches: 4. Here the CDR3 DNA reads TGTGCCAGCAGACCCGACAGGGGGAATGAAAAACTGTTTTTT. Its protein is CASRPDRGNEKLFF.

The chain recombines TRBV29-1 with TRBJ1-1, with TRBD1 matching 8 bases. Germline V gene lookup returns CDR1 SQVTM and CDR2 ANQGSEA. Trimming cost V 7 bases and J 4 bases; bases outside gene matches: 8. This CDR3 has 13 amino acids. The CDR3 bases are TGCAGCGCCGGACAGGGATGGGGCACTGAAGCTTTCTTT. It is translated as CSAGQGWGTEAFF.

The V and J genes are TRBV5-1 and TRBJ2-1; a weak D match, TRBD2 (6 bases). Trimming cost V 1 base and J 7 bases, with 15 bases left between them. The CDR3 loop spans 15 amino acids. In germline, CDR1 is SGHRS, CDR2 YFSETQ. The CDR3 DNA sequence: TGCGCCAGCAGCTTGTATGTCGGGAGAGGTAATGAGCAGTTCTTC. Translation: CASSLYVGRGNEQFF. Combining the CDR3 with reference TRBV5-1 and TRBJ2-1 gives the whole variable domain KAGVTQTPRYLIKTRGQQVTLSCSPISGHRSVSWYQQTPGQGLQFLFEYFSETQRNKGNFPGRFSGRQFSNSRSEMNVSTLELGDSALYLCASSLYVGRGNEQFFGPGTRLTVL.

This clonotype was counted at least ten times. This chain links TRBV11-3 with TRBJ2-1; 7 positions match TRBD2. The CDR3 length is 14 residues. Germline V gives CDR1 SGHNT, CDR2 YENEEA. J gave up 8 bases and V 4 bases, and 8 bases lay outside the gene matches. The CDR3 coding sequence is TGTGCCAGCAGCTCCCGGGAGGCCCCCGATGAGCAGTTCTTC. This translates into CASSSREAPDEQFF.

This clonotype was counted only a few times. The chain is built from TRBV20-1 and TRBJ2-5; D is unresolved. This CDR3 is 12 amino acids long. Between the trimmed V and J ends, which lost 3 bases and 5 bases, there was a span of 10 bases. Germline CDR1 and CDR2: DFQATT and SNEGSKA (reference sequence). CDR3 sequence reads: CSARSVGETQYF. The CDR3 bases are TGCAGTGCTAGGTCCGTTGGGGAGACCCAGTACTTC.

This sequence joins TRBV12-3 or TRBV12-4 and TRBJ2-7, with D possibly being TRBD1 or TRBD2 (6 bases each). V was trimmed by 7 bases and J by 4 bases, leaving 23 bases between them. The length of the CDR3 is 16 residues. The CDR3 nucleotides are TGTGCCAGCACCCTCTACCCGGGGGTGAGGGGGTACGAGCAGTACTTC. It specifies CASTLYPGVRGYEQYF.

This clonotype occurred a few times. The J gene is TRBJ1-2, the V gene TRBV4-3, with D unclear. CDR1 and CDR2 (germline): LGHNA, YSLEER. The CDR3 runs to 15 residues. V gave up 4 bases and J gave up 4 bases, with 16 bases separating them. This CDR3 is CASSRTEIPSYGYTF. The CDR3 DNA is TGCGCCAGCAGCCGAACAGAAATACCCAGCTATGGCTACACCTTC.

The chain joins TRBV28 to TRBJ2-7; 8 bases match TRBD2. Germline-derived CDR1 and CDR2 are MDHEN and SYDVKM. Losses at the gene ends were 5 bases for V and 6 bases for J; bases not matched to a gene: 9. The CDR3 contains 14 residues. CDR3 sequence reads: CASSTIAGPLEQYF. CDR3 in DNA: TGTGCCAGCAGTACCATAGCGGGACCCCTCGAGCAGTACTTC.

Only a few counts were recorded for this clonotype. V and J are TRBV9 and TRBJ2-5, with 10 positions matching TRBD1. Germline assignment: CDR1 SGDLS and CDR2 YYNGEE. V shed 2 bases and J 10 bases; nucleotides not matched to a gene: 8. The CDR3 runs to 14 residues. The CDR3 spells CASSVGTGAPDQYF. The CDR3, as DNA: TGTGCCAGCAGCGTTGGGACAGGGGCCCCTGACCAGTACTTC.

This clonotype was detected only a few times. The chain couples TRBV4-1 to TRBJ2-2; 8 bases fit TRBD2. The CDR3 runs 19 residues. J was trimmed by 4 bases and V by 4 bases; bases with no gene match: 17. The germline V gene encodes CDR1 MGHRA and CDR2 YSYEKL. This CDR3 reads CASSRQGTSRKGSTGELFF. Written as DNA, the CDR3 is TGCGCCAGCAGCCGACAAGGGACTAGTAGGAAGGGCTCCACCGGGGAGCTGTTTTTT.

The rearrangement uses TRBV12-3 or TRBV12-4 and TRBJ2-7, with D possibly being TRBD1 (6 bases). CDR3 length: 15 amino acids. Deletions cut 5 bases from V and 4 bases from J, with 18 bases between. The CDR3 spells CASSPQTGLTYEQYF. CDR3 nucleotides: TGTGCCAGCAGTCCGCAGACAGGTCTTACTTACGAGCAGTACTTC.

This clonotype was seen a few times. V usage is TRBV12-3 or TRBV12-4 and J usage is TRBJ2-1, with 7 positions matching TRBD2. V shed 6 bases and J 0 bases; nucleotides not matched to a gene: 8. This CDR3 is built from 16 residues. The CDR3 bases are TGTGCCAGCAGAAATCTAGCGGCGAACTCCTACAATGAGCAGTTCTTC. Protein: CASRNLAANSYNEQFF.

This clonotype was seen a few times. The chain carries TRBV20-1 and TRBJ2-7; the D is unclear. Germline lookup yields CDR1 DFQATT and CDR2 SNEGSKA (reference sequence). Trimming pared 1 base from V and 2 bases from J, leaving 15 bases between. This CDR3 has 15 amino acids. CDR3 residues: CSARALNSGPYEQYF. In DNA, the CDR3 is TGCAGTGCTAGAGCCCTAAACTCTGGGCCCTACGAGCAGTACTTC.

This clonotype was detected only a few times. This rearrangement joins TRBV5-1 to TRBJ1-2; a weak D match, TRBD1 (6 bases). The germline V gene has CDR1 SGHRS and CDR2 YFSETQ. V lost 4 bases, J lost 0 bases, and 7 bases lay in between. This CDR3 has 13 amino acids. The CDR3 DNA is TGCGCCAGCAGCCGGGACACTAACTATGGCTACACCTTC. Protein sequence: CASSRDTNYGYTF.